The entry below describes one T cell receptor (beta chain). Sequencing was performed with immunoSEQ multiplex PCR; in TCRdb, only in-frame clones are kept and a portion is missing. The data contain 150,000 or so clones, 90% to 95% of them singletons. This specimen belongs to a study of T cell responses to AZD1222 COVID-19 vaccine. V shed 6 bases, J shed 9 bases, and the junction held 8 bases outside the gene matches. The V gene's germline CDR1 is SNHLY and CDR2 FYNNEI. The CDR3 is made up of 14 amino acids. Source: peripheral blood, taken on day 0 of AZD1222 vaccination. The sequence derives from an adult in good health. The gene calls are TRBV2 and TRBJ2-4; TRBD1 aligns across 10 bases. The CDR3 protein is CASRTGGPLGIQYF. CDR3 in DNA: TGTGCCAGCAGGACAGGGGGCCCGCTTGGCATTCAGTACTTC.